Shown below are 24 T cell receptor beta chains from a single sample sequenced in a study of beta chain features in type 1 diabetes. Study-level points and caveats: Among all four CD4+ subsets, Type 1 diabetes patients had TCRB CDR3s that were moderately but significantly shorter.

Their target antigens are unknown. What was sequenced were expressed TCRB transcripts, since all of the isolated RNA had been reverse transcribed. Only in-frame clones appear in the TCRdb table, and some are missing; sequencing was by immunoSEQ multiplex PCR. The table has some 240,000 clones, roughly 17% seen once. Sample: naive CD4+ T cells from blood. The receptors stem from a man aged 30-40 years with type 1 diabetes.

The rearrangement links TRBV13 to TRBJ2-3; 8 nucleotides agree with TRBD2. CDR1 and CDR2 (germline): PRHDT, FYEKMQ (reference sequence). J lost 7 bases, V lost 4 bases, and 16 bases had no gene match. The CDR3 is 17 residues long. This chain's CDR3 is CASSSLMREDSPNTQYF. As DNA, the CDR3 is TGTGCCAGCAGCTCATTAATGCGGGAGGACTCTCCAAATACGCAGTATTTT.

Only a few counts were recorded for this clone. The chain carries TRBV30 and TRBJ2-1; D not certain. CDR3 size: 11 residues. The germline V gene encodes CDR1 GTSNPN and CDR2 SVGIG (reference sequence). Trimming took off 6 bases at V and 8 bases at J, with 11 bases between the two ends. The CDR3 nucleotides are TGTGCCTGTGGGGTGGCCGATGAGCAGTTCTTC. Protein: CACGVADEQFF.

This chain joins TRBV6-6 and TRBJ1-1; D gene uncertain. The V end was cut by 6 bases, the J end by 3 bases, with 14 bases between. Germline V CDR1 and CDR2: MNHNY, SVGAGI (reference sequence). The CDR3 consists of 14 residues. CDR3 coding DNA: TGTGCCAGCAGACGTCCCGGAGATGACACTGAAGCTTTCTTT. Residues: CASRRPGDDTEAFF.

This clone has only a few counts. This chain connects TRBV6-5 to TRBJ2-7; 9 nucleotides align to TRBD1. Germline assignment: CDR1 MNHEY and CDR2 SVGAGI. The CDR3 extends over 15 amino acids. The junction had 5 bases not matched to a gene; V was cut back by 5 bases and J by 0 bases. The CDR3 DNA reads as TGTGCCAGCAGTGCCGGGACAGGGAGCTCCTACGAGCAGTACTTC. It yields the protein CASSAGTGSSYEQYF.

The CDR3 DNA reads as TGTGCCAGCAGCTCCAAGGGGACAGACACAGATACGCAGTATTTT. It is translated as CASSSKGTDTDTQYF. The chain employs TRBV7-2 and TRBJ2-3, with 7 bases matching TRBD1. The CDR3 covers 15 residues. Trimming removed 4 bases from V and 2 bases from J; junction bases left unmatched: 6. Germline V gene sequence: CDR1 SGHTA, CDR2 FQGNSA.

This clone was detected only a few times. V and J are TRBV30 and TRBJ1-2; TRBD1 matches at 10 bases. Germline trimming cut 7 bases from V and 8 bases from J; bases unmatched to any gene: 4. Germline loops: CDR1 GTSNPN, CDR2 SVGIG (reference sequence). This CDR3 spans 11 amino acids. This CDR3 reads CASGQGHGYTF. The CDR3 region has the DNA TGTGCCTCGGGACAGGGGCACGGCTACACCTTC. Using reference TRBV30 and TRBJ1-2 for the parts outside the CDR3, the full variable domain is SQTIHQWPATLVQPVGSPLSLECTVEGTSNPNLYWYRQAAGRGLQLLFYSVGIGQISSEVPQNLSASRPQDRQFILSSKKLLLSDSGFYLCASGQGHGYTFGSGTRLTVV.

This clone was seen more than once but under ten times. DNA of the CDR3: TGTGCCACCAGCGTAGTTCGGAGCAATGAGCAGTTCTTC. It encodes CATSVVRSNEQFF. The V call is TRBV15, the J call TRBJ2-1, with D unclear. There are 13 residues in the CDR3. V was pared by 5 bases and J by 6 bases, with 11 bases between. Looked up from germline, CDR1 is LNHNV and CDR2 is YYDKDF (reference sequence).

There are a few counts of this clone. The chain joins TRBV29-1 to TRBJ2-1, with D unclear. V was clipped by 7 bases and J by 0 bases, with 7 bases between them. The CDR3 extends over 12 amino acids. Germline assignment: CDR1 SQVTM and CDR2 ANQGSEA. This CDR3 is CSAVYSYNEQFF. The CDR3 DNA sequence: TGCAGCGCTGTGTACTCCTACAATGAGCAGTTCTTC.

The chain carries TRBV7-2 and TRBJ2-6, with a tentative D call TRBD1 (6 bases). The CDR3 length is 13 residues. Germline CDR1 and CDR2: SGHTA and FQGNSA. The ends were cut back, 5 bases at V and 12 bases at J, with 14 bases in the middle. The CDR3 coding sequence is TGTGCCAGCAGCCAGGGGACAATGGGCGTCCTGACTTTC. Protein product: CASSQGTMGVLTF.

The rearrangement joins TRBV15 to TRBJ2-6; D perhaps matches TRBD1 (6 bases). CDR3 size: 20 residues. Germline lookup yields CDR1 LNHNV and CDR2 YYDKDF (reference sequence). V lost 0 bases, J lost 0 bases, and 18 bases lay in between. CDR3 sequence: CATSREGRGLYYSGANVLTF. Written as DNA, the CDR3 is TGTGCCACCAGCAGAGAGGGCAGGGGCCTCTATTACTCTGGGGCCAACGTCCTGACTTTC.

This clone appeared a few times. The chain recombines TRBV5-1 with TRBJ2-3; 9 bases fit TRBD2. Germline V gives CDR1 SGHRS, CDR2 YFSETQ. The V and J ends lost 5 bases and 0 bases, in that order; junction bases with no gene match: 7. The CDR3 contains 16 residues. The CDR3 sequence: CASRGSGSGSTDTQYF. CDR3 DNA sequence: TGCGCCAGCAGAGGTAGCGGGAGTGGGAGCACAGATACGCAGTATTTT.

V and J are TRBV9 and TRBJ1-1; the match to TRBD1 covers 7 bases. Germline CDR1 SGDLS, CDR2 YYNGEE. Trimming at V came to 4 bases and at J to 4 bases, leaving 7 bases not matched to a gene. This CDR3 contains 14 residues. CDR3 residues: CASSFRQGSTEAFF. The CDR3 DNA is TGTGCCAGCAGCTTTCGACAGGGAAGCACTGAAGCTTTCTTT.

DNA of the CDR3: TGTGCCAGCTCACCGGCAGCGGGGGTAATGGATACGCAGTATTTT. It codes for CASSPAAGVMDTQYF. The chain carries TRBV18 and TRBJ2-3; 8 nucleotides align to TRBD2. The CDR3 has 15 residues. The germline gives CDR1 KGHSH, CDR2 LQKENI. Trimming cost V 3 bases and J 6 bases; bases outside gene matches: 8.

The CDR3 DNA follows: TGCAGCGTGAACCTTTTTTTGAACACTGAAGCTTTCTTT. Translating it yields CSVNLFLNTEAFF. This chain links TRBV29-1 with TRBJ1-1; the D is unclear. The length of the CDR3 is 13 residues. Per the germline V gene, CDR1 is SQVTM and CDR2 is ANQGSEA. V lost 6 bases and J 0 bases, leaving 11 bases between the germline ends.

This clone was found a few times. This chain links TRBV9 with TRBJ2-7; 8 bases fit TRBD2. There are 14 residues in the CDR3. Germline V gene data show CDR1 as SGDLS and CDR2 as YYNGEE. Trimming removed 6 bases from V and 3 bases from J; junction bases left unmatched: 8. Here the CDR3 reads CASTAGGLGYEQYF. CDR3 sequence (DNA): TGTGCCAGCACCGCTGGGGGACTAGGCTACGAGCAGTACTTC.

About this clone itself: Germline and junction disagree at one end, which may indicate a read error. This chain joins TRBV7-2 and TRBJ2-1; D perhaps matches TRBD2 (6 bases). The CDR3 consists of 16 residues. The germline CDR1 and CDR2 sequences are SGHTA and FQGNSA. The CDR3 region has the DNA TGTGCTAGCACCGCGACTAGTGGAAGCTCCTACAATGAGCAGTTCTTC. Protein: CASTATSGSSYNEQFF.

There are a few counts of this clone. The chain employs TRBV7-2 and TRBJ2-7; TRBD1 aligns across 12 bases. Germline CDR1 is SGHTA and CDR2 is FQGNSA. This CDR3 has 15 amino acids. V shed 4 bases and J 2 bases; nucleotides not matched to a gene: 3. The CDR3: CASSWDRGPAYEQYF. The CDR3 coding sequence is TGTGCCAGCAGCTGGGACAGGGGGCCCGCCTACGAGCAGTACTTC.

The table lists this clone with a few counts. V gene TRBV29-1 combines with J gene TRBJ2-7; tentatively, D is TRBD1 (5 bases). V shed 4 bases and J shed 9 bases, with 13 bases lying between them. The CDR3 sequence is 11 residues long. CDR1 is SQVTM, CDR2 ANQGSEA, per germline. The CDR3 nucleotides read TGCAGCGTTGTCGCAGGGTCTTCGCAGTACTTC. Translated, it gives CSVVAGSSQYF.

The rearrangement links TRBV5-1 to TRBJ2-5, with no clear D. The CDR3 sequence is 11 residues long. V was pared by 4 bases and J by 5 bases, with 6 bases between. CDR1 and CDR2 (germline): SGHRS, YFSETQ. The CDR3 sequence is CASSTEETQYF. The CDR3 DNA follows: TGCGCCAGCAGCACAGAGGAGACCCAGTACTTC.

This clone was counted between two and nine times. The chain links TRBV4-1 to TRBJ2-1, with 11 bases matching TRBD2. The CDR3 is made up of 16 amino acids. The germline CDR1 and CDR2 sequences are MGHRA and YSYEKL. V lost 4 bases and J lost 5; bases outside the gene matches: 7. The CDR3 protein is CASSPSGLAEDNEQFF. CDR3 DNA: TGCGCCAGCAGCCCCTCGGGACTAGCGGAGGACAATGAGCAGTTCTTC.

This chain uses TRBV9 with TRBJ1-4; D is perhaps TRBD1 (5 bases). Per the germline V gene, CDR1 is SGDLS and CDR2 is YYNGEE. This CDR3 comprises 16 residues. Trimming removed 0 bases at V and 5 bases at J, with 14 bases between. The CDR3 sequence: CASSVAAGRNNEKLFF. The CDR3 DNA reads TGTGCCAGCAGCGTAGCAGCAGGGAGAAACAATGAAAAACTGTTTTTT.

The genes are TRBV30 and TRBJ2-1, with TRBD2 identical over 7 bases. J was trimmed by 6 bases and V by 3 bases; bases with no gene match: 5. The CDR3 is made up of 13 amino acids. The V gene's germline CDR1 is GTSNPN and CDR2 SVGIG (reference sequence). CDR3 sequence reads: CAWRKLAPNEQFF. For the CDR3, the DNA is TGTGCCTGGAGAAAACTAGCGCCCAATGAGCAGTTCTTC.

As to this clone: Other DNA sequences within the sample encode an identical CDR3. This chain uses TRBV5-1 with TRBJ2-3, with 10 bases matching TRBD1. V shed 4 bases, J shed 4 bases, and the junction held 3 bases outside the gene matches. There are 14 residues in the CDR3. Looked up from germline, CDR1 is SGHRS and CDR2 is YFSETQ. CDR3 in amino acids: CASSLGQGADTQYF. CDR3 nucleotides: TGCGCCAGCAGCCTTGGACAGGGGGCAGATACGCAGTATTTT.

This clone has only a few counts. The chain combines TRBV29-1 with TRBJ1-1; perhaps TRBD1 as D (6 bases). The CDR3 contains 13 residues. Trimming removed 6 bases at V and 2 bases at J, with 13 bases between. CDR1 is SQVTM and CDR2 is ANQGSEA in the germline V gene. The CDR3: CSVGGQYNTEAFF. CDR3 bases: TGCAGCGTCGGCGGACAGTACAACACTGAAGCTTTCTTT.